This T cell receptor beta chain came from a study of blood T cell repertoires in COVID-19 (dated by TCRdb to 2018 to 2020). Study-level background: Samples from collaborators originated in the United States, Italy and Spain and spanned both the acute and convalescent phases of COVID-19. Nearly every sample came with metadata listing a de-identified subject ID, COVID-19 status, age in years and sex. Where available, HLA class I and class II types were taken from metadata supplied by the sample provider and were not determined by assay-based typing. The prospective study material was composed of cDNA or gDNA derived from T cells, B-cell-depleted T cells, or PBMCs. The dataset comprised deeply sampled blood TCRbeta repertoires from subjects exposed to, actively infected with, or recovered from COVID-19. Samples were obtained from the ongoing ImmuneRACE study (first 160 participants) and from approximately 1,200 subjects provided by 6 global collaborators. The repertoires were released in a freely available public database intended as a resource for research on the immune response to SARS-CoV-2. Summary of the overall study and its limitations: The amount of clinical and demographic metadata varied by source and participant and was provided uncurated.

One collaborating source in Seattle enrolled patients during active infection and followed them longitudinally through the course of disease. Whole blood was collected in K2EDTA tubes by collaborating institutions according to the institutions' own protocols. Collaborator samples were shipped for TCRbeta analysis as frozen whole blood, isolated PBMCs, or DNA extracted from either sample type. The CDR1 and CDR2 encoded by the germline V gene are MDHEN and SYDVKM. V lost 5 bases and J lost 8 bases, and the count of bases not matched to a germline gene is 9. The CDR3 measures 15 amino acids from cysteine to phenylalanine. Just CDR3 DNA is preserved here, 45 bases in frame from base 1. Points on this clone: Its specific antigen is unknown. No base quality information exists; no much larger clone differs at one position.

The immunoSEQ Assay, a bias-controlled multiplex PCR, was used to amplify TCRbeta CDR3 regions from genomic DNA. From the authors' description of their analysis: The number of nucleated cells in each sample was estimated by amplification of reference gene primers within the assay. To quantify the absolute abundance of each unique TCRbeta CDR3 rearrangement, sequence reads were collapsed and filtered. For each sample, productive Simpson clonality was calculated by taking the square root of Simpson's diversity index across productive rearrangements. This immuneACCESS table, as held by TCRdb, lists in-frame sequences with V and J called but not all clones. Of the missing ones, under half trace to an unresolved V gene in checked studies; the others have no known cause. The V and J calls and clone size were taken over from that table, and D and trimming were inferred from the DNA. Counted in this sample were about 260,000 clones; roughly 88% of them appeared once. Of the sample, roughly a tenth is held by the ten largest clones.

This TCR was sampled from a woman aged 70 to 79 with COVID-19, enrolled during active disease. The sample taken for sequencing was peripheral blood. The receptor chain draws on TRBV28 and TRBJ1-4; a stretch of 9 junction bases matches TRBD1. The DNA reads TGTGCCAGCAGTCACTTGACAGGGGGGGTAGAAAAACTGTTTTTT. Its amino acids are CASSHLTGGVEKLFF. The CDR3, completed at both ends by the reference TRBV28 and TRBJ1-4 genes, gives the full variable domain DVKVTQSSRYLVKRTGEKVFLECVQDMDHENMFWYRQDPGLGLRLIYFSYDVKMKEKGDIPEGYSVSREKKERFSLILESASTNQTSMYLCASSHLTGGVEKLFFGSGTQLSVL.